Shown below are 12 T cell receptor beta chains from a single sample sequenced in a study of cytomegalovirus exposure and HLA in healthy donors. Sequencing was performed with immunoSEQ multiplex PCR; in TCRdb, only in-frame clones are kept and a portion is missing. Altogether about 190,000 clones are present, roughly 80% being singletons, with the ten largest covering 2.5% to 3.5%. The sequenced sample consisted of PBMCs. Receptors were obtained from a woman between 18 and 29 years old in good health and CMV-seropositive.

The chain has TRBV6-1 and TRBJ1-1; D unclear. From germline, CDR1 is MNHNS and CDR2 SASEGT. This CDR3 has 13 amino acids. Trimming shortened V by 6 bases and J by 1 base, and 9 bases separated the two germline ends. CDR3 sequence (DNA): TGTGCCAGCAGCCTCGAGAGGAACACTGAAGCTTTCTTT. Amino acids: CASSLERNTEAFF.

The chain employs TRBV19 and TRBJ1-1; no definite D call. This CDR3 has 14 amino acids. Trimming took off 0 bases at V and 1 base at J, with 6 bases between the two ends. The germline V gene encodes CDR1 LNHDA and CDR2 SQIVND (reference sequence). CDR3 coding DNA: TGTGCCAGTAGTATAGACATGTGGAACACTGAAGCTTTCTTT. Translated: CASSIDMWNTEAFF.

The chain carries TRBV9 and TRBJ1-2; 11 positions agree with TRBD1. CDR1 is SGDLS and CDR2 is YYNGEE in the germline V gene. Germline trimming cut 8 bases from V and 5 bases from J; bases unmatched to any gene: 5. This CDR3 has 13 residues. As DNA, the CDR3 is TGTGCCAGTTGGGGGACAGGGGGGTATGGCTACACCTTC. Its translation: CASWGTGGYGYTF.

This sequence joins TRBV5-1 and TRBJ2-3; D possibly corresponds to TRBD2 (6 bases). The CDR3 contains 16 residues. Trimming cost V 4 bases and J 0 bases, with 15 bases left between them. Germline values: CDR1 SGHRS, CDR2 YFSETQ. The CDR3 coding sequence is TGCGCCAGCAGCCTTAACCTGGGGGGTAGCACAGATACGCAGTATTTT. Protein sequence: CASSLNLGGSTDTQYF.

The V gene is TRBV29-1, the J gene TRBJ2-1; perhaps TRBD2 as D (6 bases). This CDR3 has 14 amino acids. V was pared by 5 bases and J by 4 bases, with 15 bases between. CDR1 and CDR2 (germline): SQVTM, ANQGSEA. The CDR3 protein is CSVRGASLYNEQFF. Written as DNA, the CDR3 is TGCAGCGTTCGCGGGGCCTCCTTATACAATGAGCAGTTCTTC.

In its sample, this clone was seen once. This chain uses TRBV5-1 with TRBJ2-5, with TRBD1 identical over 7 bases. V shed 2 bases, J shed 0 bases, and the junction held 4 bases outside the gene matches. The CDR3 has 15 residues. Looked up from germline, CDR1 is SGHRS and CDR2 is YFSETQ. Here the CDR3 reads CASSLGDRNQETQYF. CDR3 nucleotides: TGCGCCAGCAGCTTAGGGGACAGAAACCAAGAGACCCAGTACTTC. The full variable domain, rest sourced from reference TRBV5-1 and TRBJ2-5, is KAGVTQTPRYLIKTRGQQVTLSCSPISGHRSVSWYQQTPGQGLQFLFEYFSETQRNKGNFPGRFSGRQFSNSRSEMNVSTLELGDSALYLCASSLGDRNQETQYFGPGTRLLVL.

This clone was picked up a small number of times. This chain connects TRBV19 to TRBJ1-1; possible D gene TRBD1, 5 bases. Trimming shortened V by 8 bases and J by 2 bases, and 15 bases separated the two germline ends. The CDR3 is 14 residues long. CDR1 is LNHDA, CDR2 SQIVND, per germline (reference sequence). Written as DNA, the CDR3 is TGTGCCAGTGCCCTAGACAGACTCAACACTGAAGCTTTCTTT. Translation: CASALDRLNTEAFF.

The chain employs TRBV10-3 and TRBJ2-3, with 8 nucleotides matching TRBD2. The CDR3 covers 15 residues. Germline values: CDR1 ENHRY, CDR2 SYGVKD. V shed 0 bases, J shed 11 bases, and the junction held 10 bases outside the gene matches. The CDR3, as DNA: TGTGCCATCAGTGAGTCCCTAGCGGGCTGGAAGGGGCAGTATTTT. Translation: CAISESLAGWKGQYF.

The chain combines TRBV7-2 with TRBJ1-4; TRBD1 matches at 9 bases. Germline values: CDR1 SGHTA, CDR2 FQGNSA. The CDR3 runs to 13 residues. Trimming cost V 4 bases and J 7 bases; bases outside gene matches: 1. The CDR3 protein is CASSSTGGEKLFF. In DNA, the CDR3 is TGTGCCAGCAGCTCGACAGGGGGTGAAAAACTGTTTTTT.

The rearrangement joins TRBV19 to TRBJ1-2; 8 bases are shared with TRBD1. Germline CDR1 reads LNHDA; CDR2 reads SQIVND (reference sequence). The CDR3 runs to 16 residues. After removal of 3 bases from V and 8 bases from J, the junction contained 14 bases not matched to a gene. The CDR3 DNA sequence: TGTGCCAGTAGTATTAAGGGACAGGAGATCATAGGAGGCTACACCTTC. Protein sequence: CASSIKGQEIIGGYTF.

The gene calls are TRBV27 and TRBJ2-2, with D possibly matching TRBD2 (5 bases). Germline V lookup: CDR1 MNHEY, CDR2 SMNVEV (reference sequence). The CDR3 covers 15 residues. The V end was cut by 6 bases, the J end by 2 bases, with 13 bases between. The CDR3 here is CASREEGRNTGELFF. The CDR3 DNA sequence: TGTGCCAGCAGGGAAGAGGGTCGTAACACCGGGGAGCTGTTTTTT.

V and J are TRBV13 and TRBJ2-3; 13 nucleotides match TRBD2. This CDR3 is 16 amino acids long. V shed 4 bases and J 4 bases; nucleotides not matched to a gene: 5. The germline gives CDR1 PRHDT, CDR2 FYEKMQ (reference sequence). Here the CDR3 DNA reads TGTGCCAGCAGCTCCCTCGGACTAGCGGGGGCAGATACGCAGTATTTT. It yields the protein CASSSLGLAGADTQYF. Combining the CDR3 with reference TRBV13 and TRBJ2-3 gives the whole variable domain AAGVIQSPRHLIKEKRETATLKCYPIPRHDTVYWYQQGPGQDPQFLISFYEKMQSDKGSIPDRFSAQQFSDYHSELNMSSLELGDSALYFCASSSLGLAGADTQYFGPGTRLTVL.